The entry below gives a single TCR beta chain sequence along with its context. These data belong to a study of T-cell reconstitution after alpha-beta-depleted transplantation in children. The CDR3 covers 15 residues. Germline V lookup: CDR1 MNHEY, CDR2 SVGEGT. Trimming removed 0 bases at V and 1 base at J, with 8 bases between. Preparation of the TCRbeta library was carried out with unique molecular identifiers. MiXCR, applied by TCRdb to the PCR reads, yields one record per CDR3 protein. The sample lists about 500,000 distinct CDR3 sequences, about 31% occurring once. This chain uses TRBV6-2 or TRBV6-3 with TRBJ2-3; no reliable D call. This specimen consisted of PBMCs from the stem cell graft donor, obtained from the stem cell graft. This receptor was taken from a human donor who donated a stem cell graft to a child with aplastic anemia. Here the CDR3 DNA reads TGTGCCAGCAGTTACTCGGCAACGCGCACAGATACGCAGTATTTT. Amino acids: CASSYSATRTDTQYF.